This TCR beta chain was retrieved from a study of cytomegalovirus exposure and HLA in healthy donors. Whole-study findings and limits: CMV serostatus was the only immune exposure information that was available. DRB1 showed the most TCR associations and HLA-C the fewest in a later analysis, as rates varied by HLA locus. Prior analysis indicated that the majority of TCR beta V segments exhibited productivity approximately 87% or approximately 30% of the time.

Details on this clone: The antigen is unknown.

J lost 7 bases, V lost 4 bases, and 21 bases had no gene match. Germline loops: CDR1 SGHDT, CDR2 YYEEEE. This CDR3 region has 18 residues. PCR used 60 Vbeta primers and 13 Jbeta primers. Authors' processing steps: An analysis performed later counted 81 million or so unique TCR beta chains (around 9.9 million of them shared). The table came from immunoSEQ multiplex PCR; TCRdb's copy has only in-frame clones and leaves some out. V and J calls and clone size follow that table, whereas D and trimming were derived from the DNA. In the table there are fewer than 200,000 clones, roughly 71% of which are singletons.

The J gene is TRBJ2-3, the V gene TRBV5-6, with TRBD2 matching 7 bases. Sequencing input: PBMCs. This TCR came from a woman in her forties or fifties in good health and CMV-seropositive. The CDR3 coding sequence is TGTGCCAGCAGCCCTTTAACCTTGAAGACTGGGAGGGAACATACGCAGTATTTT. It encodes CASSPLTLKTGREHTQYF. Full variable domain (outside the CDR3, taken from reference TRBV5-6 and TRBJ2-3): DAGVTQSPTHLIKTRGQQVTLRCSPKSGHDTVSWYQQALGQGPQFIFQYYEEEERQRGNFPDRFSGHQFPNYSSELNVNALLLGDSALYLCASSPLTLKTGREHTQYFGPGTRLTVL.